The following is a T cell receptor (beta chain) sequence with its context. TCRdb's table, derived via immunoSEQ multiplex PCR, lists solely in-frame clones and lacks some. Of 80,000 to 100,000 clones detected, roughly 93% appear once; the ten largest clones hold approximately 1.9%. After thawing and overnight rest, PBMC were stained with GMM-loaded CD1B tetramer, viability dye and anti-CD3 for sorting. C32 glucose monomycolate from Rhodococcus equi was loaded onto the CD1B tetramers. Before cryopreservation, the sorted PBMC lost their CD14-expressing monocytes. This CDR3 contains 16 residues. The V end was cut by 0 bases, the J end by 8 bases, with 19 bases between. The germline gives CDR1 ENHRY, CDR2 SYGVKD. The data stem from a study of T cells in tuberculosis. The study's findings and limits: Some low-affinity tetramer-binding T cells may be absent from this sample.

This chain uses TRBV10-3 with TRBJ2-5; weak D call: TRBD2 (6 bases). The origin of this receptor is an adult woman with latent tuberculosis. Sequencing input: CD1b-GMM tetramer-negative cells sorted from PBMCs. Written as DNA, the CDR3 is TGTGCCATCAGTGAGTCAAGCACAGGAGGGCAGGGTACCCAGTACTTC. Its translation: CAISESSTGGQGTQYF.